This T cell receptor (beta chain) was recovered during a study of blood T cell repertoires in COVID-19. Study-level information: From the United States, Italy and Spain came samples of acute and convalescent COVID-19. T cells, B-cell-depleted T cells, or PBMCs provided the cDNA or gDNA that served as material.

How the authors handled the data: Estimated nucleated cell counts came from reference gene primer amplification. Sequencing was performed with immunoSEQ multiplex PCR; in TCRdb, only in-frame clones are kept and a portion is missing. That table is the source of V, J and clone size, and D and trimming were worked out from the DNA. The sample carries approximately 70,000 clones, 70% to 90% recorded once. Patients in Seattle were enrolled during active infection, then followed longitudinally. The CDR3 runs to 13 residues. The ends were cut back, 3 bases at V and 1 base at J, with 6 bases in the middle. From germline, CDR1 is KGHSH and CDR2 LQKENI.

The sequenced material came from peripheral blood. The sequence was obtained from a woman aged 50 to 65 with COVID-19, enrolled during active disease. J is TRBJ2-5 and V is TRBV18; possibly TRBD2 for D (6 bases). In DNA form, the CDR3 reads TGTGCCAGCTCACCGGGACTCCAAGAGACCCAGTACTTC. This encodes CASSPGLQETQYF.